A single sample is the source of the 3 T cell receptor beta chains below, sequenced in a study of human T cells and chemical hapten exposure. From the RACE reads, TCRdb called clonotypes with MiXCR, one entry per CDR3 protein. The profile shows approximately 97,000 distinct CDR3 sequences, approximately 10% of them singletons. The sample's time point: patch test 2, 6 weeks after DPC sensitization. Treatment given: therapeutic diphenylcyclopropenone sensitization with weekly scalp DPC. The sample was whole blood, taken in connection with sensitization to the hapten diphenylcyclopropenone (DPC). These receptors were collected from a woman between 40 and 50 years old with alopecia areata. Some clones in this sample may be carry-over from other donors' samples.

In DNA, the CDR3 is TGTGCCAGCAGCACCCCAGGGGGTTCGCAGTATTTT. Translating gives CASSTPGGSQYF. The chain combines TRBV9 with TRBJ2-3; 7 positions match TRBD1. Germline V gives CDR1 SGDLS, CDR2 YYNGEE. The CDR3 sequence is 12 residues long. J lost 10 bases, V lost 4 bases, and 6 bases had no gene match.

The sample holds many counts of this clonotype. The chain carries TRBV12-3 or TRBV12-4 and TRBJ2-7; no firm D call. The CDR3 totals 15 residues. V lost 2 bases to trimming and J lost 7 bases, with 18 bases between them. In DNA, the CDR3 is TGTGCCAGCAGTTTATATGGCCCGTCCTCGAGGGAGCAGTACTTC. This codes for CASSLYGPSSREQYF.

This clonotype showed up many times. The chain joins TRBV30 to TRBJ2-6; 7 bases agree with TRBD1. Trimming at V came to 0 bases and at J to 1 base, leaving 6 bases not matched to a gene. This CDR3 region has 17 residues. The germline V gene has CDR1 GTSNPN and CDR2 SVGIG (reference sequence). The DNA of the CDR3 is TGTGCCTGGAGTGTACGAGGGGGCGTGTCTGGGGCCAACGTCCTGACTTTC. Amino acids: CAWSVRGGVSGANVLTF.